The 31 T cell receptor beta chains in this list originate from one sample, sequenced in a study of blood T cells in healthy people across ages. Sample-barcoded 5' priming and a J-beta primer mix drove a second PCR of roughly 7 to 11 cycles. MiXCR, run by TCRdb on the 5' RACE reads, gives a single entry per CDR3 protein. The sample shows hundreds of thousands of distinct CDR3 sequences, roughly 32% of them seen only once. Material: blood. The receptors were sampled from a woman of 80 years or more in good health.

The chain carries TRBV27 and TRBJ2-3; the match to TRBD1 covers 8 bases. Looked up from germline, CDR1 is MNHEY and CDR2 is SMNVEV (reference sequence). The CDR3 totals 15 residues. The ends lost 3 bases at V and 3 bases at J; junction bases unmatched: 5. CDR3 protein: CASSLTGALTDTQYF. The CDR3 nucleotides read TGTGCCAGCAGTTTGACAGGGGCTCTGACAGATACGCAGTATTTT.

Of note for this clonotype: This may be a read error: a much more frequent sequence differs by one nucleotide. This chain's CDR3 is CASSGGQGSTEAFF. CDR3 sequence (DNA): TGCGCCAGCAGCGGGGGACAGGGAAGCACTGAAGCTTTCTTT. The chain couples TRBV5-1 to TRBJ1-1, with TRBD1 identical over 9 bases. The germline gives CDR1 SGHRS, CDR2 YFSETQ. Trimming at V came to 4 bases and at J to 4 bases, leaving 5 bases not matched to a gene. There are 14 residues in the CDR3.

A few counts support this clonotype. The chain recombines TRBV5-4 with TRBJ2-1; D gene uncertain. This CDR3 spans 11 amino acids. Germline-derived CDR1 and CDR2 are SGHNT and YYREEE (reference sequence). The germline V and J ends were trimmed by 7 bases and 8 bases, with 10 bases remaining between them. The CDR3 nucleotides are TGTGCCAGCGAGATAAGGGATGAGCAGTTCTTC. Its translation is CASEIRDEQFF.

This chain connects TRBV20-1 to TRBJ2-3; 10 nucleotides agree with TRBD2. J was trimmed by 4 bases and V by 4 bases; bases with no gene match: 11. Germline V gene lookup returns CDR1 DFQATT and CDR2 SNEGSKA (reference sequence). The CDR3 runs to 16 residues. CDR3 loop: CSAKRGAGGRADTQYF. DNA for the CDR3: TGCAGTGCTAAGAGGGGAGCGGGGGGGCGGGCAGATACGCAGTATTTT.

A few counts support this clonotype. A much larger clone is a single base away; this may be a read error. The V and J genes are TRBV20-1 and TRBJ2-1; TRBD1 is a possible D gene (6 bases). V lost 8 bases to trimming and J lost 2 bases, with 16 bases between them. Germline V lookup: CDR1 DFQATT, CDR2 SNEGSKA (reference sequence). The CDR3 contains 14 residues. In DNA form, the CDR3 reads TGCAGTACTACAAACAGGGTGACCTACAATGAGCAGTTCTTC. This translates into CSTTNRVTYNEQFF.

This clonotype was seen many times. The chain carries TRBV6-5 and TRBJ2-1; the D is unclear. In germline, CDR1 is MNHEY, CDR2 SVGAGI. The CDR3 totals 15 residues. Trimming cost V 6 bases and J 0 bases, with 12 bases left between them. CDR3 bases: TGTGCCAGCAGGTCCCGTGCGGCCTCCTACAATGAGCAGTTCTTC. Translating it yields CASRSRAASYNEQFF.

On this clonotype: This sequence may be a read error, since a much larger clone differs from it by one base. The V gene is TRBV21-1, the J gene TRBJ2-7; no DNA check was done on the table's D call, TRBD1. TRBV21-1 is shown as a pseudogene. This CDR3 spans 16 amino acids. The CDR3 DNA follows: TGTGCCAGCAGCGACCGGGACAGGGGTCCCGCCTACGAGCATTACTTC. It is translated as CASSDRDRGPAYEHYF.

In its sample, this clonotype was seen a few times. The rearrangement uses TRBV6-6 and TRBJ1-3; maybe TRBD1 (6 bases). The CDR3 has 16 residues. Per the germline V gene, CDR1 is MNHNY and CDR2 is SVGAGI (reference sequence). The V gene lost 0 bases and the J gene lost 1 base, with 10 bases spanning the gap. CDR3 DNA: TGTGCCAGCAGTTACTCAGGGGGGGATTCTGGAAACACCATATATTTT. It encodes CASSYSGGDSGNTIYF.

V is TRBV20-1 and J is TRBJ2-3, with D perhaps matching TRBD2 (5 bases). Germline values: CDR1 DFQATT, CDR2 SNEGSKA (reference sequence). The CDR3 runs 13 residues. V lost 8 bases, J lost 1 base, and 13 bases lay in between. The CDR3 sequence is CSSERSGTDTQYF. CDR3 nucleotides: TGCAGTTCCGAACGTAGCGGCACAGATACGCAGTATTTT.

This clonotype was picked up one time. Just one base apart from a much larger clone, this may be a read error. This chain connects TRBV7-6 to TRBJ1-2; the D gene is possibly TRBD1 (5 bases). Trimming pared 5 bases from V and 4 bases from J, leaving 23 bases between. The CDR3 is made up of 17 amino acids. The germline V gene encodes CDR1 SGHVS and CDR2 FNYEAQ. In DNA, the CDR3 is TGTGCCAGCAGCCTTTTGAAGGGGATTAGATTTGGCTATGGCTACACCTTC. Translating it yields CASSLLKGIRFGYGYTF.

The J gene is TRBJ2-7, the V gene TRBV7-2; TRBD1 might be the D (6 bases). The CDR3 length is 15 residues. The V end was cut by 6 bases, the J end by 6 bases, with 21 bases between. The germline CDR1 and CDR2 sequences are SGHTA and FQGNSA. This CDR3 reads CASRDQGLGGFEQYF. CDR3 coding DNA: TGTGCCAGCAGAGACCAGGGGCTAGGGGGTTTCGAGCAGTACTTC.

A note on this clonotype: A much larger clonotype is one base distant, so this may be a read error. The chain employs TRBV6-5 and TRBJ2-4; no definite D call. The better agreement between TRBJ2-7 and the DNA end casts doubt on the J call. Germline V gene sequence: CDR1 MNHEY, CDR2 SVGAGI. This CDR3 has 14 amino acids. CDR3 DNA sequence: TGTGCCAGCAGTTACCGGCGACTGGGCCACGAGCAGTACTTC. Translation: CASSYRRLGHEQYF.

This clonotype showed up many times. The chain employs TRBV6-6 and TRBJ2-5; the D gene is possibly TRBD1 (5 bases). Germline CDR1 MNHNY, CDR2 SVGAGI (reference sequence). CDR3 length: 13 residues. Trimming stripped 2 bases from V and 2 bases from J, with 6 bases between. The CDR3 coding sequence is TGTGCCAGCAGTTACGACAGACAAGAGACCCAGTACTTC. Its translation is CASSYDRQETQYF.

With regard to this clonotype: A much larger clone sits a single nucleotide away, making a read error possible. The CDR3 nucleotides are TGTGCCAGCAGCTTACCGACCTCGGGGAATGAGCAGTACTTC. This codes for CASSLPTSGNEQYF. The rearrangement uses TRBV7-9 and TRBJ2-5, with D tentatively TRBD2 (5 bases). The CDR3 sequence is 14 residues long. CDR1 is SEHNR, CDR2 FQNEAQ, per germline (reference sequence). Trimming stripped 2 bases from V and 11 bases from J, with 18 bases between.

This clonotype has a count of ten or more. The gene calls are TRBV6-2 or TRBV6-3 and TRBJ2-1; the match to TRBD2 covers 7 bases. The V segment lost 2 bases and the J segment 8 bases; nucleotides outside the gene matches: 12. CDR3 length: 16 residues. Germline V lookup: CDR1 MNHEY, CDR2 SVGEGT. The CDR3 sequence is CASSYHFQIGGDEQFF. The CDR3 DNA follows: TGTGCCAGCAGTTACCATTTCCAGATTGGGGGGGATGAGCAGTTCTTC.

The genes are TRBV7-9 and TRBJ1-1; D may be TRBD1 (5 bases). The ends were cut back, 5 bases at V and 6 bases at J, with 16 bases in the middle. CDR1 and CDR2 (germline): SEHNR, FQNEAQ (reference sequence). CDR3 length: 14 amino acids. The CDR3 reads CASSRRPGTPEAFF. The CDR3 DNA follows: TGTGCCAGCAGCAGACGGCCAGGGACCCCTGAAGCTTTCTTT. Full variable domain (remainder filled in from reference TRBV7-9 and TRBJ1-1): DTGVSQNPRHKITKRGQNVTFRCDPISEHNRLYWYRQTLGQGPEFLTYFQNEAQLEKSRLLSDRFSAERPKGSFSTLEIQRTEQGDSAMYLCASSRRPGTPEAFFGQGTRLTVV.

Here the CDR3 DNA reads TGCGCCAGCAGCCAAGATGAGACTAGCGGTACCTACGAGCAGTACTTC. Translating gives CASSQDETSGTYEQYF. The V and J genes are TRBV4-1 and TRBJ2-7, with 9 bases fitting TRBD2. Germline V gives CDR1 MGHRA, CDR2 YSYEKL. The CDR3 sequence is 16 residues long. V lost 0 bases to trimming and J lost 2 bases; unmatched junction nucleotides: 5.

With regard to this clonotype: One base away lies a much larger clone, so this may be a sequencing read error. V is TRBV6-2 or TRBV6-3 and J is TRBJ1-5; D unclear. Looked up from germline, CDR1 is MNHEY and CDR2 is SVGEGT. The V end lost 4 bases, the J end lost 6 bases, and 13 bases lay between the germline ends. This CDR3 spans 14 amino acids. CDR3 sequence reads: CASSCASEGQPQHF. The DNA of the CDR3 is TGTGCCAGCAGTTGCGCGTCGGAAGGTCAGCCCCAGCATTTT.

In the case of this clonotype: A junction boundary mismatches the germline segment, possibly from a read error. The CDR3 is CASSRRVTSVGTDAQYF. CDR3 bases: TGTGCCAGCAGCCGGAGGGTAACTAGCGTGGGCACAGATGCGCAGTATTTT. The V gene is TRBV12-3 or TRBV12-4, the J gene TRBJ2-3; 7 bases match TRBD2. The CDR3 has 17 amino acids.

This clonotype was recorded many times. The CDR3 protein is CATSGDSANYGYTF. For the CDR3, the DNA is TGTGCCACCAGTGGGGACAGCGCTAACTATGGCTACACCTTC. The rearrangement links TRBV24-1 to TRBJ1-2, with 7 bases identical to TRBD1. CDR1 KGHDR and CDR2 SFDVKD come from the germline V gene. Trimming cost V 5 bases and J 0 bases; bases outside gene matches: 2. This CDR3 has 14 amino acids.

The chain has TRBV15 and TRBJ1-2; D ambiguous. V was clipped by 4 bases and J by 6 bases, with 15 bases between them. The CDR3 extends over 14 amino acids. Per germline, CDR1 LNHNV and CDR2 YYDKDF (reference sequence). CDR3 DNA sequence: TGTGCCACCAGCAACCGGGGTGGGGATAATGGCTACACCTTC. It encodes CATSNRGGDNGYTF.

At least ten counts were recorded for this clonotype. V is TRBV10-3 and J is TRBJ2-7; the match to TRBD1 covers 7 bases. The CDR3 totals 16 residues. The germline gives CDR1 ENHRY, CDR2 SYGVKD. V shed 0 bases and J 3 bases; nucleotides not matched to a gene: 8. The CDR3 loop is CAISESRGPTFYEQYF. The CDR3, as DNA: TGTGCCATCAGTGAGTCGAGGGGGCCCACCTTCTACGAGCAGTACTTC.

This clonotype was observed many times. The chain links TRBV18 to TRBJ2-7; 9 positions agree with TRBD1. Germline trimming cut 4 bases from V and 5 bases from J; bases unmatched to any gene: 9. The length of the CDR3 is 15 residues. Germline V gives CDR1 KGHSH, CDR2 LQKENI. The CDR3 is CASSRKQGATDEQYF. CDR3 in DNA: TGTGCCAGCTCACGGAAACAGGGGGCGACGGACGAGCAGTACTTC.

Ten or more counts support this clonotype. V usage is TRBV10-3 and J usage is TRBJ2-5; no clear D gene. Germline CDR1 ENHRY, CDR2 SYGVKD. This CDR3 has 13 residues. V was shortened by 0 bases and J by 3 bases, with 5 bases between the two germline ends. The CDR3 sequence: CAISESDKETQYF. The CDR3 bases are TGTGCCATCAGTGAGTCGGATAAAGAGACCCAGTACTTC.

V usage is TRBV3-1 and J usage is TRBJ2-7, with 11 bases aligning to TRBD2. This CDR3 has 18 amino acids. Trimming took 4 bases from V and 0 from J; bases not matched to a gene: 11. Germline V lookup: CDR1 LGHDT, CDR2 YNNKEL (reference sequence). DNA for the CDR3: TGTGCCAGCAGCCCTCATTTAGCGGGAGGGTCCCGCTCCTACGAGCAGTACTTC. It translates to CASSPHLAGGSRSYEQYF.

In its sample, this clonotype was seen a few times. This sequence may be a read error, since a much larger clone differs from it by one base. The chain is built from TRBV12-3 or TRBV12-4 and TRBJ2-3; possibly TRBD2 for D (6 bases). The CDR3 runs to 15 residues. The V end was cut by 5 bases, the J end by 4 bases, with 16 bases between. CDR3: CASSLWRVLADTQYF. In nucleotides, the CDR3 is TGTGCCAGCAGTCTCTGGAGGGTACTCGCAGATACGCAGTATTTT.

This clonotype was observed at least ten times. J is TRBJ2-6 and V is TRBV6-1, with D perhaps matching TRBD1 (5 bases). The V end was cut by 3 bases, the J end by 0 bases, with 9 bases between. CDR3 length equals 16 residues. Germline values: CDR1 MNHNS, CDR2 SASEGT. The CDR3 is CASSETELSGANVLTF. In DNA, the CDR3 is TGTGCCAGCAGTGAGACAGAGCTCTCTGGGGCCAACGTCCTGACTTTC.

As for this clonotype: A much larger clone sits a single nucleotide away, making a read error possible. This CDR3 is missing its conserved last phenylalanine or tryptophan, likely due to a read error. The gene calls are TRBV11-3 and TRBJ2-5, with D perhaps TRBD1 or TRBD2 (5 bases each). From germline, CDR1 is SGHNT and CDR2 YENEEA. The CDR3 is 14 amino acids. V shed 0 bases and J shed 6 bases, with 11 bases lying between them. The CDR3 DNA reads as TGTGCCAGCAGCTTAGATCCGGGGCAGAAGACCCAGTACGTC. Its protein is CASSLDPGQKTQYV.

The J gene is TRBJ2-1, the V gene TRBV20-1, with 13 bases that match TRBD2. The CDR3 is 16 amino acids. V gave up 3 bases and J gave up 8 bases; unmatched junction bases: 10. Germline CDR1 is DFQATT and CDR2 is SNEGSKA (reference sequence). Written as DNA, the CDR3 is TGCAGTGCTAGCCGAGGCACTAGCGGGAGGGCCCATGAGCAGTTCTTC. Translation gives CSASRGTSGRAHEQFF.

Worth noting for this clonotype: Being one base from a much bigger clone, this may be a read error. The chain uses TRBV10-3 and TRBJ1-1; D might be TRBD1 (5 bases). Germline values: CDR1 ENHRY, CDR2 SYGVKD. V was clipped by 3 bases and J by 1 base, with 12 bases between them. The CDR3 has 15 amino acids. The CDR3 protein is CAISDLTQGNTEAFF. The CDR3 DNA reads as TGTGCCATCAGTGACCTAACCCAGGGGAACACTGAAGCTTTCTTT.

The chain links TRBV29-1 to TRBJ2-7; the D is unclear. The length of the CDR3 is 12 residues. Germline lookup yields CDR1 SQVTM and CDR2 ANQGSEA. Trimming pared 7 bases from V and 3 bases from J, leaving 13 bases between. This chain's CDR3 is CSASLDHYEQYF. CDR3 nucleotide sequence: TGCAGCGCATCCCTGGACCACTACGAGCAGTACTTC.